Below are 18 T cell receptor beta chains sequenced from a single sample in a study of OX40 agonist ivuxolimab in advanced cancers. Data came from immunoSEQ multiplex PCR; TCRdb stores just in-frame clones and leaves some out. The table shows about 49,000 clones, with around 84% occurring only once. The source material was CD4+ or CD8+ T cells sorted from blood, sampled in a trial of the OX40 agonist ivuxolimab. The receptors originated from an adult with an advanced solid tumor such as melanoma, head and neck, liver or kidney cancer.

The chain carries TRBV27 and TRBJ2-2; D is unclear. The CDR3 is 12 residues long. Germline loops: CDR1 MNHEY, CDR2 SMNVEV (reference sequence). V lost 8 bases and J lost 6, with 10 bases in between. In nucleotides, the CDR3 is TGTGCCAGCGGTCGCGGAGCCGGGGAGCTGTTTTTT. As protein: CASGRGAGELFF.

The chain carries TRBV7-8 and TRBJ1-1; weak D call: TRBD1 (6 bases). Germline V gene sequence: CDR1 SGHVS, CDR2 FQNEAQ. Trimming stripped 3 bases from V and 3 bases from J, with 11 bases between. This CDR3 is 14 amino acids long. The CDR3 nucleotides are TGTGCCAGCAGCTTTGGGGGGCCGGACACTGAAGCTTTCTTT. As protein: CASSFGGPDTEAFF.

The CDR3: CASSPQPWTGELFF. The CDR3 DNA reads as TGCGCCAGCAGCCCACAACCCTGGACCGGGGAGCTGTTTTTT. This chain joins TRBV4-3 and TRBJ2-2; D unclear. CDR1 LGHNA and CDR2 YSLEER come from the germline V gene. The length of the CDR3 is 14 residues. V gave up 4 bases and J gave up 5 bases, with 11 bases separating them.

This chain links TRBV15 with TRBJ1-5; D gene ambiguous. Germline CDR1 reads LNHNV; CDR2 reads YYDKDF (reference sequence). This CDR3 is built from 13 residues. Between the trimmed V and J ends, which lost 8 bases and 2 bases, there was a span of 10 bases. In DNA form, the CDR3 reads TGTGCCACCCAGGAAAGCCGCAATCAGCCCCAGCATTTT. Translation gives CATQESRNQPQHF.

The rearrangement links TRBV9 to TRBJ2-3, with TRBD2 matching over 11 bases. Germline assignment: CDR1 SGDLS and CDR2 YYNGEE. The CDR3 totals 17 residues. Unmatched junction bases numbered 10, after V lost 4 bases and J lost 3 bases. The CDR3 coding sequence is TGTGCCAGCAGCCCTTGGATTAGCGGGGGGGAGACAGATACGCAGTATTTT. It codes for CASSPWISGGETDTQYF.

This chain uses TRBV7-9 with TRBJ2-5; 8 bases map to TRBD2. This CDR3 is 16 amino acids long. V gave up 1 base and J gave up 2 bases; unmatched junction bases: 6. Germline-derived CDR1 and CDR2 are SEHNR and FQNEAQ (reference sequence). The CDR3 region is CASSLDTTSGQETQYF. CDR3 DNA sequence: TGTGCCAGCAGCTTAGATACCACTAGCGGACAAGAGACCCAGTACTTC. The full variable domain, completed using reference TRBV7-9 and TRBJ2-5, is DTGVSQNPRHKITKRGQNVTFRCDPISEHNRLYWYRQTLGQGPEFLTYFQNEAQLEKSRLLSDRFSAERPKGSFSTLEIQRTEQGDSAMYLCASSLDTTSGQETQYFGPGTRLLVL.

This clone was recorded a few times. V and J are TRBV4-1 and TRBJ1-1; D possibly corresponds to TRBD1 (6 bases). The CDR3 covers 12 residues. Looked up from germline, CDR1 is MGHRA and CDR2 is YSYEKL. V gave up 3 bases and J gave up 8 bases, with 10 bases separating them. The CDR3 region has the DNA TGCGCCAGCAGCCATCCCGGGACAGAAGCTTTCTTT. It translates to CASSHPGTEAFF.

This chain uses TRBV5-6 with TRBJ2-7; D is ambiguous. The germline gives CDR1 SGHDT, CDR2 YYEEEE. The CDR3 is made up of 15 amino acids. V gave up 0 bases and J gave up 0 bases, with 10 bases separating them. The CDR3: CASSLEAAYSYEQYF. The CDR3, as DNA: TGTGCCAGCAGCTTGGAGGCAGCTTACTCCTACGAGCAGTACTTC.

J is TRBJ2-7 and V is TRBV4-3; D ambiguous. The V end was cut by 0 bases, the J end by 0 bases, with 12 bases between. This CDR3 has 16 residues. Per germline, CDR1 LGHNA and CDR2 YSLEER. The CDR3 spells CASSQEGPSSSYEQYF. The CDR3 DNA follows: TGCGCCAGCAGCCAAGAAGGGCCATCCAGCTCCTACGAGCAGTACTTC.

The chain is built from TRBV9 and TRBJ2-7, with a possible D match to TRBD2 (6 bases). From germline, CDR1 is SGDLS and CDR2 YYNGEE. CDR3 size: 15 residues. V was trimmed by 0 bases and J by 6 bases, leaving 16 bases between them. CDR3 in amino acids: CASSVARQRVSEQYF. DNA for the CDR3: TGTGCCAGCAGCGTAGCTCGACAGCGGGTATCCGAGCAGTACTTC.

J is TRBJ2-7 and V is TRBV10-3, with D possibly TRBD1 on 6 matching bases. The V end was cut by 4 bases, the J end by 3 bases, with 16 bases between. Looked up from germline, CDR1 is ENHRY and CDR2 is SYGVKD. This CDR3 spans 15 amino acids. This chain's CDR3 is CAISVLDRTDYEQYF. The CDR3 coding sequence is TGTGCCATCAGTGTTCTCGACAGGACAGACTACGAGCAGTACTTC.

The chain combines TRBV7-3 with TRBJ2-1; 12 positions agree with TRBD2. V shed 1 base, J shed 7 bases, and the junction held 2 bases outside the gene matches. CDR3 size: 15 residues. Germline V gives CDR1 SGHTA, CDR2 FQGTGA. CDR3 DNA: TGTGCCAGCAGCTTAATACTAGCGGGGGGTAATGAGCAGTTCTTC. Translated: CASSLILAGGNEQFF.

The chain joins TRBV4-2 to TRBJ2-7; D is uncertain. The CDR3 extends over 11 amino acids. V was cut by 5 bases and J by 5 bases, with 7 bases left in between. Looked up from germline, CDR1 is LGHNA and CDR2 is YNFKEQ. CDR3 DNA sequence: TGTGCCAGCAGCTCCCTCGACGAGCAGTACTTC. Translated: CASSSLDEQYF.

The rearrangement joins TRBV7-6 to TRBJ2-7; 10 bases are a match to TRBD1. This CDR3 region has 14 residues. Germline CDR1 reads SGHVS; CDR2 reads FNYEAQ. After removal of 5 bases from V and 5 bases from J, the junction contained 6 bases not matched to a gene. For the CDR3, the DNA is TGTGCCAGCAGCGACTGGGACAGGGGTAACGAGCAGTACTTC. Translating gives CASSDWDRGNEQYF.

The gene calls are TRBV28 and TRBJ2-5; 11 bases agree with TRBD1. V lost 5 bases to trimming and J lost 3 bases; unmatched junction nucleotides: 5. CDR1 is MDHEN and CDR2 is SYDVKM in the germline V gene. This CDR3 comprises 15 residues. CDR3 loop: CASSHMGQGEETQYF. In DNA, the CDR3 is TGTGCCAGCAGTCACATGGGACAGGGGGAAGAGACCCAGTACTTC.

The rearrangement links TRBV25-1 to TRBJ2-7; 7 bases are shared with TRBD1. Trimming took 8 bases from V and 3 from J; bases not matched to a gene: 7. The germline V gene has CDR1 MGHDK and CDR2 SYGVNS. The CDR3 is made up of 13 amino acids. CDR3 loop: CASLGQTFYEQYF. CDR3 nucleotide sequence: TGTGCCAGCTTGGGACAGACTTTCTACGAGCAGTACTTC.

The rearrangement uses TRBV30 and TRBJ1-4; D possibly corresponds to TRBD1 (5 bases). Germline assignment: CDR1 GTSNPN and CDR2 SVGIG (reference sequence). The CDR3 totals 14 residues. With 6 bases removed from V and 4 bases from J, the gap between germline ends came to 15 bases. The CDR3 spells CACTGTPFNEKLFF. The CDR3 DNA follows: TGTGCCTGCACCGGGACCCCTTTTAATGAAAAACTGTTTTTT. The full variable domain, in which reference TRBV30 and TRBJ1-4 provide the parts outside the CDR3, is SQTIHQWPATLVQPVGSPLSLECTVEGTSNPNLYWYRQAAGRGLQLLFYSVGIGQISSEVPQNLSASRPQDRQFILSSKKLLLSDSGFYLCACTGTPFNEKLFFGSGTQLSVL.

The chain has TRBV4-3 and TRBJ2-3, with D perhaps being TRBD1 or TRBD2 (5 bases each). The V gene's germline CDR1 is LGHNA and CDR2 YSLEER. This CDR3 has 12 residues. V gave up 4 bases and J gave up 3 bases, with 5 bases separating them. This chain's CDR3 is CASSRGTDTQYF. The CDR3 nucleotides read TGCGCCAGCAGCCGGGGGACAGATACGCAGTATTTT.